The 13 T cell receptor beta chains reported below all come from one sample, sequenced in a study of blood T cell repertoires in COVID-19. The method was immunoSEQ multiplex PCR; TCRdb's version includes in-frame clones alone and lacks a portion of them. The repertoire holds 95,000 to 150,000 clones, with 80% to 85% as singletons. Sequencing input: peripheral blood. All receptors derive from a woman aged 45-60 years with acute or convalescent COVID-19.

The rearrangement uses TRBV19 and TRBJ2-1, with TRBD2 matching over 11 bases. Germline values: CDR1 LNHDA, CDR2 SQIVND (reference sequence). The CDR3 has 15 residues. V lost 5 bases and J lost 4; bases outside the gene matches: 4. Written as DNA, the CDR3 is TGTGCCAGTAGTCCGGGGACTAGCGGTTACAATGAGCAGTTCTTC. Protein: CASSPGTSGYNEQFF.

CDR3 DNA: TGTGCCAGCAGCTTAGGTGGGACTAGCGGGAGGGCCCGTGGGTATGAGCAGTTCTTC. This gives the protein CASSLGGTSGRARGYEQFF. The rearrangement uses TRBV11-3 and TRBJ2-1; 16 bases match TRBD2. CDR1 is SGHNT, CDR2 YENEEA, per germline. V dropped 1 base and J dropped 8; count of bases not matched to a gene: 11. This CDR3 comprises 19 residues.

This chain connects TRBV4-1 to TRBJ1-1; TRBD1 matches at 7 bases. The CDR3 sequence is 19 residues long. V shed 4 bases, J shed 0 bases, and the junction held 17 bases outside the gene matches. CDR1 is MGHRA, CDR2 YSYEKL, per germline. DNA for the CDR3: TGCGCCAGCAGCCCACCGAACAGGGGTGTAGGCTTGGTGAACACTGAAGCTTTCTTT. Amino acid sequence: CASSPPNRGVGLVNTEAFF.

The chain uses TRBV6-2 or TRBV6-3 and TRBJ1-5; 9 nucleotides match TRBD1. Per germline, CDR1 MNHEY and CDR2 SVGEGT. V trimming: 6 bases; J trimming: 0 bases; junction bases outside the gene matches: 9. This CDR3 region has 17 residues. CDR3 sequence reads: CASSKGQGTYSNQPQHF. The CDR3, as DNA: TGTGCCAGCAGCAAAGGACAGGGGACTTATAGCAATCAGCCCCAGCATTTT.

J is TRBJ1-1 and V is TRBV11-2, with TRBD1 as a possible D gene (5 bases). Trimming removed 2 bases from V and 1 base from J, with 8 bases in between. The CDR3 runs to 14 residues. Germline V gives CDR1 SGHAT, CDR2 FQNNGV. The CDR3 is CASSLFQGNTEAFF. The CDR3 nucleotides read TGTGCCAGCAGCTTATTTCAGGGGAACACTGAAGCTTTCTTT.

The chain is built from TRBV4-2 and TRBJ2-3; D might be TRBD2 (6 bases). Germline-derived CDR1 and CDR2 are LGHNA and YNFKEQ. Trimming shortened V by 5 bases and J by 2 bases, and 11 bases separated the two germline ends. The CDR3 has 14 residues. This CDR3 reads CASSRGGVTDTQYF. The CDR3 nucleotides read TGTGCCAGCAGCAGGGGCGGGGTCACAGATACGCAGTATTTT.

This clone was found once. This chain links TRBV14 with TRBJ2-5; 9 positions agree with TRBD1. V shed 4 bases and J 2 bases; nucleotides not matched to a gene: 11. The CDR3 totals 17 residues. Germline lookup yields CDR1 SGHDN and CDR2 FVKESK. CDR3 coding DNA: TGTGCCAGCAGCCGCAGCATAAGACAGGGGGTTCAAGAGACCCAGTACTTC. Amino acid sequence: CASSRSIRQGVQETQYF.

This clone was seen more than once but under ten times. The V gene is TRBV5-4, the J gene TRBJ1-2, with D uncertain. This CDR3 comprises 14 residues. Germline CDR1 reads SGHNT; CDR2 reads YYREEE (reference sequence). V was clipped by 6 bases and J by 4 bases, with 16 bases between them. The CDR3, as DNA: TGTGCCAGCACCCCTGGAGGCAAATCCTATGGCTACACCTTC. This sequence encodes CASTPGGKSYGYTF. The full variable domain, completed using reference TRBV5-4 and TRBJ1-2, is ETGVTQSPTHLIKTRGQQVTLRCSSQSGHNTVSWYQQALGQGPQFIFQYYREEENGRGNFPPRFSGLQFPNYSSELNVNALELDDSALYLCASTPGGKSYGYTFGSGTRLTVV.

J is TRBJ1-5 and V is TRBV19; D unresolved. In germline, CDR1 is LNHDA, CDR2 SQIVND (reference sequence). This CDR3 spans 13 amino acids. Between the trimmed V and J ends, which lost 7 bases and 4 bases, there was a span of 11 bases. The CDR3 DNA sequence: TGTGCCAGTACCGACACCTATAATCAGCCCCAGCATTTT. Its translation: CASTDTYNQPQHF.

This clone has more than one count but fewer than ten. The V call is TRBV5-7, the J call TRBJ1-2; maybe TRBD1 (5 bases). TRBV5-7 is labeled an ORF, and its function is uncertain. CDR3 length equals 18 residues. V lost 3 bases, J lost 8 bases, and 29 bases lay in between. CDR3 nucleotide sequence: TGTGCCAGCAGCTCACCAGAGCGGGGGAGGCAGAGTCGTCGGGGCTACACCTTC. Amino acid sequence: CASSSPERGRQSRRGYTF.

This chain connects TRBV2 to TRBJ2-3, with 9 bases lining up with TRBD2. The CDR3 contains 16 residues. V dropped 7 bases and J dropped 2; count of bases not matched to a gene: 10. Per germline, CDR1 SNHLY and CDR2 FYNNEI. The CDR3 DNA is TGTGCCAGCATAGGTGGTAGCGGGGGTTACACAGATACGCAGTATTTT. This gives the protein CASIGGSGGYTDTQYF.

This sequence joins TRBV6-4 and TRBJ1-2; D call uncertain. The CDR3 length is 14 residues. Germline V gene sequence: CDR1 MRHNA, CDR2 SNTAGT. Trimming removed 7 bases at V and 8 bases at J, with 20 bases between. Here the CDR3 DNA reads TGTGCCAGCACCCCCAACCCTGGAGTTAGCGGCTACACCTTC. Translation gives CASTPNPGVSGYTF.

The chain uses TRBV6-6 and TRBJ1-3; TRBD1 aligns across 7 bases. Germline V gives CDR1 MNHNY, CDR2 SVGAGI (reference sequence). V lost 4 bases and J lost 0; bases outside the gene matches: 6. The CDR3 is 16 amino acids. The CDR3 DNA is TGTGCCAGCAGTTTTGGACAGGAGCTCTCTGGAAACACCATATATTTT. Translated: CASSFGQELSGNTIYF.